The TCR beta chain described here comes from a study of CD8 T cells in Susac syndrome. RNA amounts of roughly 0.5 to 1 ug underwent reverse transcription with random hexamers. TCRdb reanalysed the immunoSEQ multiplex PCR reads using MiXCR and keeps one entry per CDR3 protein. The sample consists of 150,000 to 200,000 distinct CDR3 sequences, just under 95% of them appearing once. Notes on this clonotype: Its antigen is unidentified.

Trimming removed 1 base from V and 8 bases from J; junction bases left unmatched: 10. The germline V gene encodes CDR1 DFQATT and CDR2 SNEGSKA (reference sequence). The CDR3 loop spans 16 amino acids. Whole-study findings and limits: Repertoires of Susac syndrome CD4+ T cells lacked clonal expansion.

Sequenced sample: CD4+ T cells from PBMCs. The V and J genes are TRBV20-1 and TRBJ2-1, with TRBD2 matching 11 bases. The source of this sequence is a human donor with Susac syndrome. CDR3 sequence: CSARGLAGNGQDEQFF. The CDR3 region has the DNA TGCAGTGCTAGAGGACTAGCGGGAAACGGGCAGGATGAGCAGTTCTTC.